The 22 T cell receptor beta chains given below trace back to one sample, sequenced in a study of T cells in Graves' hyperthyroidism and ophthalmopathy. RNA transcripts yielded amplified TCR beta CDR3 regions. The HTBI primer set served for first-round RT-PCR of the TCR CDR3. TCRdb used MiXCR to reprocess the multiplex PCR reads, holding one entry per CDR3 protein. Counted here are around 700,000 distinct CDR3 sequences, roughly a third occurring once; the ten biggest clones make up roughly 30%. The sample was blood. Receptor source: a woman aged 40 to 50 with Graves' hyperthyroidism.

The sample holds many counts of this clonotype. V gene TRBV5-6 combines with J gene TRBJ1-2; maybe TRBD1 (6 bases). Germline V lookup: CDR1 SGHDT, CDR2 YYEEEE. The ends were cut back, 2 bases at V and 5 bases at J, with 16 bases in the middle. CDR3 length: 15 residues. For the CDR3, the DNA is TGTGCCAGCAGCTTAAGACAGGCGATTGTATATGGCTACACCTTC. This gives the protein CASSLRQAIVYGYTF.

This clonotype turned up a few times. J is TRBJ2-7 and V is TRBV10-3; D call uncertain. Trimming pared 10 bases from V and 3 bases from J, leaving 16 bases between. Per germline, CDR1 ENHRY and CDR2 SYGVKD. The CDR3 length is 13 residues. Here the CDR3 DNA reads TGTGCCAGCGGCGGCGACACCAGCTACGAGCAGTACTTC. Translated: CASGGDTSYEQYF.

V gene TRBV10-3 combines with J gene TRBJ1-6; 7 bases fit TRBD1. This CDR3 is 14 amino acids long. Trimming cost V 3 bases and J 6 bases; bases outside gene matches: 2. Germline V lookup: CDR1 ENHRY, CDR2 SYGVKD. CDR3 loop: CAISDGTVNSPLHF. CDR3 nucleotide sequence: TGTGCCATCAGTGACGGGACAGTTAATTCACCCCTCCACTTT.

This chain connects TRBV20-1 to TRBJ1-1; the D is unclear. CDR3 size: 14 residues. Germline V gene lookup returns CDR1 DFQATT and CDR2 SNEGSKA (reference sequence). V lost 4 bases, J lost 0 bases, and 12 bases lay in between. The CDR3 DNA sequence: TGCAGTGCTACCAAAGGGAACATGAACACTGAAGCTTTCTTT. Translating gives CSATKGNMNTEAFF.

This clonotype has a count of ten or more. The chain has TRBV20-1 and TRBJ2-7; D possibly corresponds to TRBD2 (5 bases). Germline V gives CDR1 DFQATT, CDR2 SNEGSKA (reference sequence). Trimming cost V 6 bases and J 1 base, with 13 bases left between them. The CDR3 sequence is 13 residues long. CDR3 DNA sequence: TGCAGTGCCGGCGGGTCCGAGTCCTACGAGCAGTACTTC. Protein product: CSAGGSESYEQYF.

This clonotype was detected ten times or more. This chain joins TRBV2 and TRBJ1-6; no clear D. There are 15 residues in the CDR3. The V and J ends lost 1 base and 0 bases respectively, with 4 bases between them. Germline V gene data show CDR1 as SNHLY and CDR2 as FYNNEI. CDR3 residues: CASSEGFSYNSPLHF. The CDR3 bases are TGTGCCAGCAGTGAAGGCTTCTCCTATAATTCACCCCTCCACTTT.

Note on this clonotype: The germline gene is not matched at one end of the junction; a read error may be the cause. The chain is built from TRBV25-1 and TRBJ1-3, with D possibly TRBD1 on 5 matching bases. Germline values: CDR1 MGHDK, CDR2 SYGVNS. The CDR3 consists of 15 residues. CDR3 sequence reads: CASSSGISSGNTTYF. The CDR3 nucleotides read TGTGCCAGCAGCTCAGGGATATCCTCTGGAAACACCACATATTTT.

This clonotype appeared a few times. V gene TRBV27 combines with J gene TRBJ1-6; D gene unclear. V was pared by 4 bases and J by 10 bases, with 14 bases between. The CDR3 has 14 amino acids. The germline V gene encodes CDR1 MNHEY and CDR2 SMNVEV (reference sequence). CDR3 DNA: TGTGCCAGCAGTTACGAACCCGGAGGCTCACCCCTCCACTTT. It codes for CASSYEPGGSPLHF.

This clonotype appeared a few times. This chain links TRBV13 with TRBJ1-1, with D possibly TRBD1 on 5 matching bases. CDR1 and CDR2 from the germline V gene are PRHDT and FYEKMQ (reference sequence). The CDR3 is 15 amino acids. Trimming shortened V by 3 bases and J by 0 bases, and 11 bases separated the two germline ends. CDR3: CASSFKGIVNTEAFF. DNA of the CDR3: TGTGCCAGCAGCTTCAAGGGGATAGTGAACACTGAAGCTTTCTTT. Looking up the rest from reference TRBV13 and TRBJ1-1 gives the full variable domain: AAGVIQSPRHLIKEKRETATLKCYPIPRHDTVYWYQQGPGQDPQFLISFYEKMQSDKGSIPDRFSAQQFSDYHSELNMSSLELGDSALYFCASSFKGIVNTEAFFGQGTRLTVV.

This rearrangement joins TRBV12-3 or TRBV12-4 to TRBJ2-7; maybe TRBD1 (6 bases). CDR3 length equals 13 residues. Trimming left V 6 bases short and J 5 bases short, with 14 bases between. In DNA form, the CDR3 reads TGTGCCAGCAGCGGGTCAGGGGTCCACGAGCAGTACTTC. It specifies CASSGSGVHEQYF.

This clonotype has a handful of counts. The V call is TRBV4-1, the J call TRBJ1-6; no clear D. The germline CDR1 and CDR2 sequences are MGHRA and YSYEKL. With 1 base removed from V and 8 bases from J, the gap between germline ends came to 15 bases. This CDR3 region has 16 residues. The DNA of the CDR3 is TGCGCCAGCAGCCAAGTGTATCGGCAGCTGCATTCACCCCTCCACTTT. Translation gives CASSQVYRQLHSPLHF.

With respect to this clonotype: Just one base apart from a much larger clone, this may be a read error. Because it lacks the conserved phenylalanine or tryptophan at the end, this CDR3 is likely a read error. V is TRBV7-9 and J is TRBJ1-1; D perhaps matches TRBD1 (6 bases). The CDR3 has 16 residues. The germline CDR1 and CDR2 sequences are SEHNR and FQNEAQ (reference sequence). Trimming removed 5 bases at V and 2 bases at J, with 18 bases between. The CDR3 spells CASSTHRTVENTEAFL. The CDR3, as DNA: TGTGCCAGCAGCACCCACCGGACAGTAGAAAACACTGAAGCTTTCCTT.

This clonotype was counted a single time. This chain uses TRBV7-9 with TRBJ1-1, with 8 bases that match TRBD1. The V gene's germline CDR1 is SEHNR and CDR2 FQNEAQ (reference sequence). This CDR3 is built from 18 residues. The V and J ends lost 5 bases and 3 bases, in that order; junction bases with no gene match: 17. CDR3 DNA sequence: TGTGCCAGCAGCCACCGGGACAGGTTTGGAAGTGTGGACACTGAAGCTTTCTTT. It yields the protein CASSHRDRFGSVDTEAFF. The entire variable domain, with the rest obtained from reference TRBV7-9 and TRBJ1-1, is as follows: DTGVSQNPRHKITKRGQNVTFRCDPISEHNRLYWYRQTLGQGPEFLTYFQNEAQLEKSRLLSDRFSAERPKGSFSTLEIQRTEQGDSAMYLCASSHRDRFGSVDTEAFFGQGTRLTVV.

The chain recombines TRBV6-2 or TRBV6-3 with TRBJ1-1, with D possibly matching TRBD1 (6 bases). V lost 6 bases and J lost 3, with 17 bases in between. The germline V gene has CDR1 MNHEY and CDR2 SVGEGT. This CDR3 contains 15 residues. The CDR3 region is CASRQIPQGDTEAFF. As DNA, the CDR3 is TGTGCCAGCAGACAAATCCCACAGGGTGACACTGAAGCTTTCTTT.

This clonotype occurred a few times. CDR3 protein: CASRTGTSGNTIYF. CDR3 DNA: TGCGCCAGCAGGACAGGGACCTCTGGAAACACCATATATTTT. This chain uses TRBV4-1 with TRBJ1-3; TRBD1 matches 7 bases. Germline values: CDR1 MGHRA, CDR2 YSYEKL. V shed 6 bases and J 0 bases; nucleotides not matched to a gene: 2. The CDR3 has 14 amino acids.

This clonotype was observed at least ten times. The chain has TRBV14 and TRBJ2-5; D is unclear. This CDR3 spans 13 amino acids. Per the germline V gene, CDR1 is SGHDN and CDR2 is FVKESK. Trimming removed 1 base from V and 5 bases from J, with 8 bases in between. Written as DNA, the CDR3 is TGTGCCAGCAGCCAAGCACAGAGGGAGACCCAGTACTTC. Residues: CASSQAQRETQYF.

This sequence joins TRBV12-3 or TRBV12-4 and TRBJ1-2, with 7 positions matching TRBD1. Trimming cost V 1 base and J 8 bases; bases outside gene matches: 10. CDR3 length equals 15 residues. The CDR3 bases are TGTGCCAGCAGTTTAGGGGCAGGGGGGGTAGGGGGCTACACCTTC. Residues: CASSLGAGGVGGYTF.

This chain joins TRBV5-4 and TRBJ2-5; D uncertain. V lost 0 bases and J lost 2, with 8 bases in between. Germline V lookup: CDR1 SGHNT, CDR2 YYREEE (reference sequence). This CDR3 has 14 amino acids. CDR3 in DNA: TGTGCCAGCAGCTTGGAGGACGGTCAAGAGACCCAGTACTTC. This gives the protein CASSLEDGQETQYF.

DNA of the CDR3: TGTGCCAGTAGCCCGACTAGCGGGGTAGCAGATACGCAGTATTTT. The encoded protein is CASSPTSGVADTQYF. This chain uses TRBV9 with TRBJ2-3, with 11 bases that match TRBD2. The CDR3 spans 15 residues. Germline values: CDR1 SGDLS, CDR2 YYNGEE. Unmatched junction bases numbered 9, after V lost 8 bases and J lost 4 bases.

This clonotype was detected ten times or more. The chain has TRBV20-1 and TRBJ2-7, with D uncertain. This CDR3 comprises 13 residues. Germline CDR1 reads DFQATT; CDR2 reads SNEGSKA (reference sequence). Between the trimmed V and J ends, which lost 0 bases and 5 bases, there was a span of 11 bases. CDR3 in amino acids: CSARDDIRDEQYF. CDR3 coding DNA: TGCAGTGCTAGAGATGACATAAGGGACGAGCAGTACTTC.

The J gene is TRBJ1-1, the V gene TRBV20-1; tentatively, D is TRBD1 (5 bases). Trimming pared 4 bases from V and 13 bases from J, leaving 31 bases between. Germline assignment: CDR1 DFQATT and CDR2 SNEGSKA (reference sequence). The CDR3 consists of 16 residues. The CDR3 spells CSANGEGTHGLEGGFF. CDR3 nucleotide sequence: TGCAGTGCTAACGGGGAGGGGACCCACGGGCTCGAAGGTGGTTTCTTT.

This clonotype was recorded many times. The chain carries TRBV6-5 and TRBJ1-6, with TRBD1 matching 11 bases. V lost 2 bases, J lost 9 bases, and 6 bases stayed unmatched. Germline lookup yields CDR1 MNHEY and CDR2 SVGAGI. This CDR3 spans 16 amino acids. The CDR3 nucleotides read TGTGCCAGCAGTTACCGGACGGGGACAGGGGGTTCACCCCTCCACTTT. Its protein is CASSYRTGTGGSPLHF.